This T cell receptor (beta chain) was sequenced in a study of T cell repertoires in cytomegalovirus infection (dated by TCRdb to the late 2010s). About the full investigation: Donor HLA type was relevant to the analysis, because carriage of CMV infection together with the matching HLA type was indicated by public TCR beta signatures.

The CDR3 starts with the cysteine, ends with the phenylalanine, and has 14 residues. Here the CDR3 DNA is all that survives: 42 bases in frame from base 1. The CDR1 and CDR2 encoded by the germline V gene are MNHNS and SASEGT. V trim: 11 bases; J trim: 4 bases; unmatched bases: 11. The sequencer was an Illumina HiSeq 1500. TCRdb cleaned the public reads at Q25 with fastp, built clones with MiXCR and kept in-frame beta chains. Entries that share a CDR3 protein sequence are merged under the most common genes and DNA. This sample is represented by 450,000 to 550,000 distinct CDR3 sequences; more than 15% of them were singletons. The ten largest clones capture 20% to 30% of the sample. The table lists this clonotype with a few counts. Its antigen is still unknown. No base-level quality is on record; no much larger clone is a single base apart. The full study reports these points: In both this cohort and an independent approximately 370-donor cohort, the cumulative frequency of public TCR beta family members distinguished carriers of CMV infection plus the relevant HLA type. The ex vivo response was dominated by HLA-C-restricted CMV-specific TCR beta clonotypes, which also provided the single most frequent clonotype in two of eight donors.

The clonotype originates from a human donor in good health (CMV status not recorded). Some clones in this sample may be carry-over from other donors' samples. Sequenced sample: CD8+ T cells from PBMCs. The V gene is TRBV6-1 and the J gene is TRBJ1-5; 7 central bases correspond to TRBD1. This receptor carries the CDR3 CAVTGIGINQPQHF. The nucleotides read TGTGCCGTGACAGGGATCGGGATTAATCAGCCCCAGCATTTT.